This section outlines one T cell receptor beta chain sequence together with its context. This entry belongs to a study of OX40 agonist ivuxolimab in advanced cancers. The CDR3 sequence is 13 residues long. The germline V and J ends were trimmed by 2 bases and 1 base, with 5 bases remaining between them. CDR1 and CDR2 (germline): MNHEY, SVGAGI. Sequenced by immunoSEQ multiplex PCR; TCRdb stores in-frame clones only, minus some. Of some 49,000 clones in the sample, 65% to 85% were seen once. The sequencing used CD4+ or CD8+ T cells sorted from blood, collected in a trial of the OX40 agonist ivuxolimab. The TCR originated in an adult with an advanced solid tumor such as melanoma, head and neck, liver or kidney cancer. The J gene is TRBJ2-5, the V gene TRBV6-5, with D uncertain. This CDR3 is CASSYRVQETQYF. For the CDR3, the DNA is TGTGCCAGCAGTTACAGGGTCCAAGAGACCCAGTACTTC.